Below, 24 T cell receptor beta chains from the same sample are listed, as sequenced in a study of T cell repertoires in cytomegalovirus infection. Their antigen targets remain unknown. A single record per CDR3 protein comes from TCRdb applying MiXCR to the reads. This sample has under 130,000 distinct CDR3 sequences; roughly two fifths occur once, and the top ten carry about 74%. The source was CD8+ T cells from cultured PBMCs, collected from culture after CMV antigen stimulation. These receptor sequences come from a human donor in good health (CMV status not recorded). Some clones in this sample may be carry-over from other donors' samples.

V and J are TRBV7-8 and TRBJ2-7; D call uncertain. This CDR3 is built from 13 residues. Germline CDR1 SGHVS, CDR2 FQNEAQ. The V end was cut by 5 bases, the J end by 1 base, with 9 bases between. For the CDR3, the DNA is TGTGCCAGCAGCCCATCCCCTTCCTACGAGCAGTACTTC. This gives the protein CASSPSPSYEQYF.

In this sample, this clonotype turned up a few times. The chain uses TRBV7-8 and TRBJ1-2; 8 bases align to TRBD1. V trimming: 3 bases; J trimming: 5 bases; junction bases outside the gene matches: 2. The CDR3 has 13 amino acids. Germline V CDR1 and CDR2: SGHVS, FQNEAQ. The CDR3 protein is CASSLTGEYGYTF. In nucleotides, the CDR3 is TGTGCCAGCAGCTTGACAGGGGAGTATGGCTACACCTTC.

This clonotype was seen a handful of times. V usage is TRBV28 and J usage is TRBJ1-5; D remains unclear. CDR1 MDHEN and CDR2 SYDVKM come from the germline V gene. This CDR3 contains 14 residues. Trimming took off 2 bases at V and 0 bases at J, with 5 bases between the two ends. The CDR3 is CASSLMYSNQPQHF. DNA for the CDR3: TGTGCCAGCAGTTTAATGTATAGCAATCAGCCCCAGCATTTT.

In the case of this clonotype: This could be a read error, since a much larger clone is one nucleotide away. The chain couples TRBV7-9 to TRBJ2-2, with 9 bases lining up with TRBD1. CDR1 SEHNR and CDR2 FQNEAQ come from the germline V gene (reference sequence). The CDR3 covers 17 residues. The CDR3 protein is CANSLGWDRVYTGELFF. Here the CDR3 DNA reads TGTGCCAACAGCCTAGGCTGGGACAGGGTGTACACCGGGGAGCTGTTTTTT.

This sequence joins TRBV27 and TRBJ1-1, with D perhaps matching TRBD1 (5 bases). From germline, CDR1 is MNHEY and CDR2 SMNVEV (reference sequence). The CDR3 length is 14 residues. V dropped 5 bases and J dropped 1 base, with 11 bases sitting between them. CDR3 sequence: CASSPLGENTEAFF. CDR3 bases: TGTGCCAGCAGTCCCCTAGGGGAGAACACTGAAGCTTTCTTT.

The CDR3: CASSQEGAEGQFF. DNA for the CDR3: TGCGCCAGCAGCCAAGAAGGGGCTGAGGGGCAGTTCTTC. The V and J genes are TRBV4-1 and TRBJ2-1; D tentatively reads TRBD1 or TRBD2 (5 bases each). CDR3 length equals 13 residues. Between the trimmed V and J ends, which lost 0 bases and 12 bases, there was a span of 12 bases. In germline, CDR1 is MGHRA, CDR2 YSYEKL.

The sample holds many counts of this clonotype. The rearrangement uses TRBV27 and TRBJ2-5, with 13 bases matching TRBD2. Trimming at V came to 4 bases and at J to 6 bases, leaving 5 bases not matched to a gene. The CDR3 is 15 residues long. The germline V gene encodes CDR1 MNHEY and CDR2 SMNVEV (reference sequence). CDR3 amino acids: CASSSGLAGAQTQYF. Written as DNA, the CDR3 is TGTGCCAGCAGTTCTGGACTAGCGGGGGCCCAGACCCAGTACTTC.

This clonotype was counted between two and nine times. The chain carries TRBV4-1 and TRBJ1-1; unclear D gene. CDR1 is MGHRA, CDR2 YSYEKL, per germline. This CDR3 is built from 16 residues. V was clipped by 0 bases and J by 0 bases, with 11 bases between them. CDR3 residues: CASSQDRTWMNTEAFF. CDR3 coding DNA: TGCGCCAGCAGCCAAGATAGGACTTGGATGAACACTGAAGCTTTCTTT.

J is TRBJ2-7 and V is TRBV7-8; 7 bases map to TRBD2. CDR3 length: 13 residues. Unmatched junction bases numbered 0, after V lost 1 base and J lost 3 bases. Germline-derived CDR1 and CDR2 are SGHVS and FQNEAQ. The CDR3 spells CASSLGDYYEQYF. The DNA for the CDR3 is TGTGCCAGCAGCTTAGGGGACTACTACGAGCAGTACTTC.

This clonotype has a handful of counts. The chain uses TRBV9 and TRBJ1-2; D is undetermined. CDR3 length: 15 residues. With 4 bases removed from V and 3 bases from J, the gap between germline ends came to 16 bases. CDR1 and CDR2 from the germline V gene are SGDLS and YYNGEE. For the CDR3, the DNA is TGTGCCAGCAGCCCCCGTCGGGGAGCGGACTATGGCTACACCTTC. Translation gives CASSPRRGADYGYTF.

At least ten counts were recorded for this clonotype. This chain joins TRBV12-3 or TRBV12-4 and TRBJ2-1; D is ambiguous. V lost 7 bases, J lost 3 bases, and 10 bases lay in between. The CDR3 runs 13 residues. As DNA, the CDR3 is TGTGCCAGCACCTTGGCTGGCTACAATGAGCAGTTCTTC. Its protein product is CASTLAGYNEQFF.

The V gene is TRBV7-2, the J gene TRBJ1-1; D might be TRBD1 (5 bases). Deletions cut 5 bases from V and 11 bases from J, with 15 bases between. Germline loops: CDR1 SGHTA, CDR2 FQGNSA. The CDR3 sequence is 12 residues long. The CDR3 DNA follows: TGTGCCAGCAGCGGTGGGACGTCGGGGGCTTTCTTT. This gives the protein CASSGGTSGAFF.

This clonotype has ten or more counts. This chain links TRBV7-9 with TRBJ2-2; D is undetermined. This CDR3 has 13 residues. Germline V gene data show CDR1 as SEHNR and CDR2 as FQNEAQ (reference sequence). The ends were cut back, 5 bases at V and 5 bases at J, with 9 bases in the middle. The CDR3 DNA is TGTGCCAGCAGCGCCTTATTGACCGGGGAGCTGTTTTTT. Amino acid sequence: CASSALLTGELFF. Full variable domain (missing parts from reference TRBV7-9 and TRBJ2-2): DTGVSQNPRHKITKRGQNVTFRCDPISEHNRLYWYRQTLGQGPEFLTYFQNEAQLEKSRLLSDRFSAERPKGSFSTLEIQRTEQGDSAMYLCASSALLTGELFFGEGSRLTVL.

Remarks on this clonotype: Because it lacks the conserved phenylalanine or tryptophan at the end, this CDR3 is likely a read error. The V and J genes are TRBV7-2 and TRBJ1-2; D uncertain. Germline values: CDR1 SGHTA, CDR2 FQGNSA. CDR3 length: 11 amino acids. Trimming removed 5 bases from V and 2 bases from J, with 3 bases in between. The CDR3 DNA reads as TGTGCCAGCAGCACCAACTATGGCTACACCTTA. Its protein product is CASSTNYGYTL.

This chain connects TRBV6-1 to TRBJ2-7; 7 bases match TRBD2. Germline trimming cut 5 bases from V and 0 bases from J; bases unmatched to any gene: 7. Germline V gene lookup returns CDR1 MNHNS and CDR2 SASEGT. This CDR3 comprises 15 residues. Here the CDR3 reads CASSKLATSSYEQYF. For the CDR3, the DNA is TGTGCCAGCAGTAAACTAGCGACGAGCTCCTACGAGCAGTACTTC.

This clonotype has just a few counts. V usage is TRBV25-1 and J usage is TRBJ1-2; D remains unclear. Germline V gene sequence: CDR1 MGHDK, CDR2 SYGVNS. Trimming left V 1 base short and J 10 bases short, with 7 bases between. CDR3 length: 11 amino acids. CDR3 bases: TGTGCCAGCAGTGAATCTGGGTTCTACACCTTC. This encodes CASSESGFYTF.

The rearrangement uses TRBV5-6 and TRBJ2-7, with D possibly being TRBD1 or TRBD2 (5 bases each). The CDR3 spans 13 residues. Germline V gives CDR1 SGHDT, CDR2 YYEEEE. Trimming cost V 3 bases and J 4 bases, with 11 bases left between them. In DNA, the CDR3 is TGTGCCAGCAGCTGGAACTGGGGGTACGAGCAGTACTTC. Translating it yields CASSWNWGYEQYF.

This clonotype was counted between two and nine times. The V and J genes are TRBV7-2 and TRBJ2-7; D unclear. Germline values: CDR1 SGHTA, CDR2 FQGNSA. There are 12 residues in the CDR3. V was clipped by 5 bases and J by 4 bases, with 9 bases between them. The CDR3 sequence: CASSTIGYEQYF. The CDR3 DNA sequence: TGTGCCAGCAGCACAATTGGGTACGAGCAGTACTTC.

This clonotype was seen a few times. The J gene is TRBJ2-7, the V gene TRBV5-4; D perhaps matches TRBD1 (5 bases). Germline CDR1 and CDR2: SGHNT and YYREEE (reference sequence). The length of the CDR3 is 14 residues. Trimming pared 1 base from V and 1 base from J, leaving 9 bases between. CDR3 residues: CASSLSDSSYEQYF. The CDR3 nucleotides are TGTGCCAGCAGCTTGTCCGACAGTTCCTACGAGCAGTACTTC.

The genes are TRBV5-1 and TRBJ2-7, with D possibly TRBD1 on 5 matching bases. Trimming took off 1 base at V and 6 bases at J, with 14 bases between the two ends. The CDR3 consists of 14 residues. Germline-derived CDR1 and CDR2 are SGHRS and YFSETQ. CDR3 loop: CASSLSYGAFEQYF. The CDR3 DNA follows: TGCGCCAGCAGCTTGTCTTATGGGGCGTTCGAGCAGTACTTC.

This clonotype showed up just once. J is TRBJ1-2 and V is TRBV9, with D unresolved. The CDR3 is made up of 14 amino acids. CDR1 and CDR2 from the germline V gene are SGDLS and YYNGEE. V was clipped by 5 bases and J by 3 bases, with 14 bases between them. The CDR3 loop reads CASRPYTGYYGYTF. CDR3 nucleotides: TGTGCCAGCAGGCCTTACACGGGGTACTATGGCTACACCTTC.

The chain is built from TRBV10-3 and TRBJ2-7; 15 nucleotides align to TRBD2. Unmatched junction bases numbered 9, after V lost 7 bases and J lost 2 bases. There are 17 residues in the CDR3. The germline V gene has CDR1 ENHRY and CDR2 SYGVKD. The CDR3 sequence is CAITPGTSGGQTYEQYF. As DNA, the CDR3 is TGTGCCATCACTCCTGGGACTAGCGGGGGGCAAACCTACGAGCAGTACTTC.

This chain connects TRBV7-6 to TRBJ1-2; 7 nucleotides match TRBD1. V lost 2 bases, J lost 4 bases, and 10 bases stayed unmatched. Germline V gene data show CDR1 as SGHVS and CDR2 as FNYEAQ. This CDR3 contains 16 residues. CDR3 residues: CASSLSAGGSGYGYTF. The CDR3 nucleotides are TGTGCCAGCAGCTTATCAGCAGGGGGAAGCGGCTATGGCTACACCTTC.

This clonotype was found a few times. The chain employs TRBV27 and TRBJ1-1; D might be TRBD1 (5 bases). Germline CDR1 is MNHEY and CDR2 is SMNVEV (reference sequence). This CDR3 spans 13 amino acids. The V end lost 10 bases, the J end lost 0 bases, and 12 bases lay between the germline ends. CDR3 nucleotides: TGTGCCACCACGGCGGGACTGAACACTGAAGCTTTCTTT. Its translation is CATTAGLNTEAFF.